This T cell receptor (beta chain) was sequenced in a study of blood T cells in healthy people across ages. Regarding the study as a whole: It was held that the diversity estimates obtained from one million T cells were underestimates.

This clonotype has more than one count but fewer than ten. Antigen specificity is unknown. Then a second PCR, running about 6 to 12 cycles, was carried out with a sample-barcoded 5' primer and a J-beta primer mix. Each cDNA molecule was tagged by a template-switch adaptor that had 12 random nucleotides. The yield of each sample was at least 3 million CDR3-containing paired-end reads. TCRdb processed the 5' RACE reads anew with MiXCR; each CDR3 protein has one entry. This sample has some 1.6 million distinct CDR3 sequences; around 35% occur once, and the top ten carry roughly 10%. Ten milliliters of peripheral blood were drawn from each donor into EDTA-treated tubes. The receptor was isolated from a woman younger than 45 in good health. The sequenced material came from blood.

CDR3 protein: CAWSRGAGETQYF. The CDR3 coding sequence is TGTGCCTGGAGTCGGGGGGCGGGAGAGACCCAGTACTTC. The chain uses TRBV30 and TRBJ2-5; D is possibly TRBD2 (7 bases). V gave up 2 bases and J gave up 4 bases, with 11 bases separating them. Germline-derived CDR1 and CDR2 are GTSNPN and SVGIG (reference sequence). The length of the CDR3 is 13 residues.